The entry that follows covers one T cell receptor (beta chain) sequence. The V gene end was trimmed by 5 bases and the J gene end by 7 bases; junction bases not matched to a gene: 11. CDR1 and CDR2 from the germline V gene are SGHNT and YENEEA. This CDR3 is 15 amino acids long. Authors' analysis steps: From reference gene primer amplification, estimates of nucleated cell counts were derived. Assay used: immunoSEQ multiplex PCR; TCRdb lists only in-frame clones, some missing. The DNA gave D and trimming, while V, J and clone size come from that table. The table has about 99,000 clones, more than 75% seen once. The source of the sample is a study of blood T cell repertoires in COVID-19. Turning to the study itself: Acute-phase and convalescent COVID-19 samples originated in the United States, Italy and Spain. Sources were T cells, B-cell-depleted T cells, or PBMCs; the material itself was cDNA or gDNA.

V and J are TRBV11-3 and TRBJ2-3, with 8 positions matching TRBD1. The TCR comes from a human donor in a cohort sampled during active COVID-19. The sample was peripheral blood. The CDR3: CASSPRQGWGNTQYF. Here the CDR3 DNA reads TGTGCCAGCAGCCCCCGACAGGGGTGGGGAAATACGCAGTATTTT.